The 3 T cell receptor beta chains below were found in one sample sequenced in a study of blood T cell repertoires in COVID-19. Sequenced by immunoSEQ multiplex PCR; TCRdb stores in-frame clones only, minus some. The data hold about 220,000 clones, with roughly 85% observed a single time. Sample: peripheral blood. The origin of the receptors is a woman older than 75 with acute or convalescent COVID-19.

The chain couples TRBV6-1 to TRBJ1-5, with 7 bases matching TRBD1. J gave up 5 bases and V 3 bases, and 4 bases lay outside the gene matches. The CDR3 consists of 14 residues. Germline V gives CDR1 MNHNS, CDR2 SASEGT. As DNA, the CDR3 is TGTGCCAGCAGTGACACAGGGGATCATCAGCCCCAGCATTTT. As protein: CASSDTGDHQPQHF.

The chain is built from TRBV28 and TRBJ2-3; 10 bases align to TRBD2. The germline gives CDR1 MDHEN, CDR2 SYDVKM. This CDR3 contains 16 residues. V gave up 5 bases and J gave up 1 base; unmatched junction bases: 6. The CDR3, as DNA: TGTGCCAGCAGTCCAGCCGGGACTAGCGGCACAGATACGCAGTATTTT. Its translation: CASSPAGTSGTDTQYF.

This clone appeared once. The chain couples TRBV27 to TRBJ1-2; D may be TRBD1 (6 bases). V gave up 5 bases and J gave up 4 bases, with 14 bases separating them. This CDR3 comprises 14 residues. Germline assignment: CDR1 MNHEY and CDR2 SMNVEV (reference sequence). CDR3 DNA: TGTGCCAGCAGTGGTATGGGCAGGGGCTATGGCTACACCTTC. This translates into CASSGMGRGYGYTF.